This T cell receptor beta chain was recovered during a study of blood T cells in healthy people across ages. Sample-barcoded 5' priming and a J-beta primer mix drove a second PCR of roughly 6 to 12 cycles. TCRdb re-called the 5' RACE reads with MiXCR, one entry per CDR3 protein. The data contain about a million distinct CDR3 sequences, 45% to 60% of them singletons. The germline V gene encodes CDR1 SQVTM and CDR2 ANQGSEA. V lost 8 bases and J lost 7, with 21 bases in between. The CDR3 runs to 13 residues. The sequence was collected from a woman between 55 and 75 years old in good health. The chain carries TRBV29-1 and TRBJ2-7; D might be TRBD1 (5 bases). The sequencing input was blood. CDR3: CSSSQGSYNEQYF. The CDR3 DNA reads TGCAGCTCTTCGCAGGGCTCCTACAATGAGCAGTACTTC.